This T cell receptor (beta chain) emerged from a study of shared clonotypes between healthy human individuals. Overall study findings and caveats: The authors expected sequencing depth to affect clonotype sharing among donors.

Naive CD8 cells, CD45RO-negative and positively selected for CCR7, excluded terminally differentiated effector memory CD45RA+ cells. Germline CDR1 is SGHRS and CDR2 is YFSETQ. The CDR3 loop spans 15 amino acids. Trimming removed 4 bases at V and 3 bases at J, with 14 bases between. Libraries were prepared by immunoSEQ multiplex PCR; TCRdb keeps only in-frame clonotypes and omits some of them. The table shows around 2,000,000 clones, with about 95% occurring only once. To note about this clone: The antigen remains unidentified.

Material: naive CD8+ T cells sorted from blood. The chain carries TRBV5-1 and TRBJ2-1, with a possible D match to TRBD1 (8 bases). The sequence came from a man aged 18 to 35 in good health. The chain's CDR3 is CASSPTGDYYNEQFF. The CDR3 nucleotides read TGCGCCAGCAGCCCGACAGGGGACTACTACAATGAGCAGTTCTTC. Combining the CDR3 with reference TRBV5-1 and TRBJ2-1 gives the whole variable domain KAGVTQTPRYLIKTRGQQVTLSCSPISGHRSVSWYQQTPGQGLQFLFEYFSETQRNKGNFPGRFSGRQFSNSRSEMNVSTLELGDSALYLCASSPTGDYYNEQFFGPGTRLTVL.